This T cell receptor beta chain was obtained from a study of blood T cell repertoires in COVID-19. Study-level background: From the United States, Italy and Spain came samples of acute and convalescent COVID-19.

Authors' processing steps: Amplification of reference gene primers was used by the study to estimate nucleated cell counts. Data came from immunoSEQ multiplex PCR; TCRdb stores just in-frame clones and leaves some out. The DNA was the basis for D and trimming; V, J and clone size are from that table. Here the sample spans hundreds of thousands of clones, roughly 90% being singletons. Participants, roughly 18 to 100 years old, spanned under 25 US areas. Cohort placement rested on clinical history that participants reported themselves. V lost 3 bases to trimming and J lost 3 bases; unmatched junction nucleotides: 6. Germline CDR1 is SQVTM and CDR2 is ANQGSEA. This CDR3 comprises 14 residues.

The gene calls are TRBV29-1 and TRBJ2-3; 7 bases align to TRBD2. Sequenced input: PBMCs or T cells enriched from blood (not recorded which). This receptor was identified in a woman aged 18-35 years who had been exposed to COVID-19. The CDR3 reads CSVEAGVATDTQYF. The CDR3 DNA reads TGCAGCGTTGAGGCGGGAGTGGCAACAGATACGCAGTATTTT.